Below, 31 T cell receptor beta chains from the same sample are listed, as sequenced in a study of T cell changes during pregnancy in multiple sclerosis. Only in-frame clones appear in the TCRdb table, and some are missing; sequencing was by immunoSEQ multiplex PCR. The table lists about 100,000 clones, just over 90% of them singletons. The specimen comprised peripheral blood, sampled in the second trimester of pregnancy. The receptors originated from a female donor with multiple sclerosis, enrolled in a pregnancy study.

The chain recombines TRBV5-1 with TRBJ2-3; possibly TRBD1 for D (6 bases). The V and J ends lost 0 bases and 5 bases respectively, with 16 bases between them. CDR1 is SGHRS, CDR2 YFSETQ, per germline. This CDR3 contains 16 residues. CDR3 in amino acids: CASSLARGLGRDTQYF. CDR3 DNA sequence: TGCGCCAGCAGCTTGGCCAGGGGATTGGGGAGAGATACGCAGTATTTT.

The chain employs TRBV5-1 and TRBJ2-6, with 13 bases that match TRBD2. There are 18 residues in the CDR3. Unmatched junction bases numbered 5, after V lost 4 bases and J lost 1 base. CDR1 and CDR2 from the germline V gene are SGHRS and YFSETQ. CDR3 amino acids: CASSLGTSGNSGANVLTF. The DNA of the CDR3 is TGCGCCAGCAGCCTGGGGACTAGCGGGAATTCTGGGGCCAACGTCCTGACTTTC.

The chain couples TRBV7-9 to TRBJ1-2; the match to TRBD1 covers 10 bases. This CDR3 is built from 14 residues. Germline CDR1 SEHNR, CDR2 FQNEAQ (reference sequence). Trimming cost V 5 bases and J 5 bases; bases outside gene matches: 5. The CDR3 DNA is TGTGCCAGCAGCAAACCGGGACAGGGGTATGGCTACACCTTC. Translation: CASSKPGQGYGYTF.

CDR3 residues: CASSLRGASGSYEQYF. The CDR3, as DNA: TGTGCCAGCAGCTTAAGAGGGGCTAGCGGATCCTACGAGCAGTACTTC. The rearrangement links TRBV7-8 to TRBJ2-7; 7 bases are shared with TRBD2. The CDR3 has 16 amino acids. Germline V gene sequence: CDR1 SGHVS, CDR2 FQNEAQ. The V and J ends lost 2 bases and 1 base, in that order; junction bases with no gene match: 8. Full variable domain (remainder filled in from reference TRBV7-8 and TRBJ2-7): GAGVSQSPRYKVAKRGQDVALRCDPISGHVSLFWYQQALGQGPEFLTYFQNEAQLDKSGLPSDRFFAERPEGSVSTLKIQRTQQEDSAVYLCASSLRGASGSYEQYFGPGTRLTVT.

V is TRBV6-1 and J is TRBJ1-5; 9 bases agree with TRBD1. Germline V gene sequence: CDR1 MNHNS, CDR2 SASEGT. Losses at the gene ends were 5 bases for V and 4 bases for J; bases not matched to a gene: 6. CDR3 length equals 15 residues. In DNA, the CDR3 is TGTGCCAGCAGTCGGGACAGGGTGGGGAATCAGCCCCAGCATTTT. Its translation is CASSRDRVGNQPQHF.

The chain combines TRBV7-2 with TRBJ1-4, with D unresolved. The V gene lost 5 bases and the J gene lost 0 bases, with 10 bases spanning the gap. CDR1 and CDR2 from the germline V gene are SGHTA and FQGNSA. The CDR3 runs 15 residues. The DNA for the CDR3 is TGTGCCAGCAGCCGGATTACAGCAACTAATGAAAAACTGTTTTTT. Its translation is CASSRITATNEKLFF. Together with reference TRBV7-2 and TRBJ1-4, the CDR3 gives the full variable domain: GAGVSQSPSNKVTEKGKDVELRCDPISGHTALYWYRQSLGQGLEFLIYFQGNSAPDKSGLPSDRFSAERTGGSVSTLTIQRTQQEDSAVYLCASSRITATNEKLFFGSGTQLSVL.

The chain links TRBV27 to TRBJ2-7; 8 bases agree with TRBD1. The ends lost 4 bases at V and 5 bases at J; junction bases unmatched: 10. Germline lookup yields CDR1 MNHEY and CDR2 SMNVEV (reference sequence). The CDR3 runs to 15 residues. The CDR3 DNA follows: TGTGCCAGCAGTTCGCAGGGGGCCCTTATAGACGAGCAGTACTTC. Translation gives CASSSQGALIDEQYF.

For the CDR3, the DNA is TGTGCCAGTAGCTTTCCGGGAGCTAATGAAAAACTGTTTTTT. Translating it yields CASSFPGANEKLFF. The rearrangement links TRBV19 to TRBJ1-4; no clear D gene. Trimming removed 6 bases at V and 3 bases at J, with 11 bases between. Germline values: CDR1 LNHDA, CDR2 SQIVND (reference sequence). CDR3 size: 14 residues.

V usage is TRBV5-4 and J usage is TRBJ2-7; 12 nucleotides line up with TRBD2. V lost 0 bases, J lost 12 bases, and 7 bases stayed unmatched. The CDR3 loop spans 14 amino acids. Germline V gene lookup returns CDR1 SGHNT and CDR2 YYREEE (reference sequence). The CDR3 DNA follows: TGTGCCAGCAGCTTGGGGACTAGCGGGACGGGCCCGTACTTC. Its translation: CASSLGTSGTGPYF.

V and J are TRBV19 and TRBJ2-3, with TRBD2 matching over 12 bases. From germline, CDR1 is LNHDA and CDR2 SQIVND (reference sequence). Trimming at V came to 4 bases and at J to 2 bases, leaving 10 bases not matched to a gene. This CDR3 has 18 residues. CDR3 region: CASSTQTRLAGATDTQYF. The CDR3 nucleotides read TGTGCCAGTAGTACCCAAACAAGACTAGCGGGGGCCACAGATACGCAGTATTTT. Full variable domain (outside the CDR3, taken from reference TRBV19 and TRBJ2-3): DGGITQSPKYLFRKEGQNVTLSCEQNLNHDAMYWYRQDPGQGLRLIYYSQIVNDFQKGDIAEGYSVSREKKESFPLTVTSAQKNPTAFYLCASSTQTRLAGATDTQYFGPGTRLTVL.

The gene calls are TRBV15 and TRBJ2-1, with TRBD2 matching 9 bases. This CDR3 is built from 18 residues. Germline CDR1 LNHNV, CDR2 YYDKDF (reference sequence). After removal of 5 bases from V and 8 bases from J, the junction contained 19 bases not matched to a gene. The CDR3 coding sequence is TGTGCCACCAGCTCCCCTCGGGGATGGCGGGGGGGCCCGGATGAGCAGTTCTTC. Its protein product is CATSSPRGWRGGPDEQFF. Full variable domain (missing parts from reference TRBV15 and TRBJ2-1): DAMVIQNPRYQVTQFGKPVTLSCSQTLNHNVMYWYQQKSSQAPKLLFHYYDKDFNNEADTPDNFQSRRPNTSFCFLDIRSPGLGDTAMYLCATSSPRGWRGGPDEQFFGPGTRLTVL.

This chain uses TRBV9 with TRBJ1-5, with a tentative D call TRBD1 (6 bases). CDR3 length: 15 residues. Trimming left V 3 bases short and J 0 bases short, with 10 bases between. CDR1 is SGDLS and CDR2 is YYNGEE in the germline V gene. The CDR3 bases are TGTGCCAGCAGCGCCGGGACAAATAGCAATCAGCCCCAGCATTTT. It is translated as CASSAGTNSNQPQHF.

The rearrangement links TRBV19 to TRBJ2-5; no definite D call. CDR3 length equals 13 residues. V was shortened by 5 bases and J by 2 bases, with 9 bases between the two germline ends. Germline V gives CDR1 LNHDA, CDR2 SQIVND (reference sequence). The CDR3 is CASSWAAQETQYF. In nucleotides, the CDR3 is TGTGCCAGTAGTTGGGCAGCTCAAGAGACCCAGTACTTC.

The V call is TRBV7-2, the J call TRBJ1-6; perhaps TRBD1 as D (5 bases). The CDR3 is made up of 13 amino acids. The V end was cut by 4 bases, the J end by 11 bases, with 12 bases between. Germline lookup yields CDR1 SGHTA and CDR2 FQGNSA. CDR3 sequence reads: CASSSQGRTPLHF. In DNA form, the CDR3 reads TGTGCCAGCAGCTCCCAGGGAAGGACACCCCTCCACTTT.

The genes are TRBV29-1 and TRBJ1-2; perhaps TRBD1 as D (5 bases). The germline V gene has CDR1 SQVTM and CDR2 ANQGSEA. Trimming removed 6 bases at V and 5 bases at J, with 22 bases between. The CDR3 totals 15 residues. DNA for the CDR3: TGCAGCGTCCACTTTGGGGATAGGGGTCTTTATGGCTACACCTTC. Translating it yields CSVHFGDRGLYGYTF.

Here the CDR3 DNA reads TGTGCCAGCAGCCAAGATGGCAGGGTAGCGGGGGGGAATGAGCAGTTCTTC. Protein product: CASSQDGRVAGGNEQFF. The chain joins TRBV4-2 to TRBJ2-1, with 11 bases matching TRBD2. Trimming took 0 bases from V and 7 from J; bases not matched to a gene: 8. Germline values: CDR1 LGHNA, CDR2 YNFKEQ. The CDR3 contains 17 residues.

The table lists this clone with a count of one. The chain joins TRBV7-3 to TRBJ2-7; D unclear. CDR3 length equals 12 residues. Germline V CDR1 and CDR2: SGHTA, FQGTGA. Trimming removed 5 bases from V and 0 bases from J, with 5 bases in between. For the CDR3, the DNA is TGTGCCAGCAGCCCAAACTCCTACGAGCAGTACTTC. As protein: CASSPNSYEQYF.

This chain links TRBV19 with TRBJ1-5, with 7 bases that match TRBD1. The CDR3 sequence is 15 residues long. The J segment lost 3 bases and the V segment lost 6 bases, leaving 8 bases of the junction unmatched. Germline V gives CDR1 LNHDA, CDR2 SQIVND (reference sequence). The CDR3 region is CASSLGTVFNQPQHF. Written as DNA, the CDR3 is TGTGCCAGTAGCCTCGGGACAGTTTTCAATCAGCCCCAGCATTTT.

This sequence joins TRBV18 and TRBJ1-2; D is ambiguous. From germline, CDR1 is KGHSH and CDR2 LQKENI. Trimming shortened V by 5 bases and J by 2 bases, and 6 bases separated the two germline ends. The CDR3 is 12 amino acids. The CDR3 region is CASSGENYGYTF. The CDR3, as DNA: TGTGCCAGCTCAGGGGAGAACTATGGCTACACCTTC.

The chain has TRBV9 and TRBJ2-2; perhaps TRBD1 as D (5 bases). Germline-derived CDR1 and CDR2 are SGDLS and YYNGEE. The CDR3 loop spans 14 amino acids. The ends were cut back, 5 bases at V and 1 base at J, with 9 bases in the middle. The CDR3 protein is CASRYTGNTGELFF. The CDR3 DNA reads TGTGCCAGCAGGTATACAGGGAACACCGGGGAGCTGTTTTTT.

The chain combines TRBV7-2 with TRBJ2-7, with 7 positions matching TRBD1. The length of the CDR3 is 12 residues. Germline CDR1 is SGHTA and CDR2 is FQGNSA. V gave up 5 bases and J gave up 3 bases; unmatched junction bases: 1. The CDR3 DNA reads TGTGCCAGCAGCGGGACAGACTACGAGCAGTACTTC. Its translation: CASSGTDYEQYF.

This chain joins TRBV19 and TRBJ1-2, with D tentatively TRBD1 (5 bases). The germline CDR1 and CDR2 sequences are LNHDA and SQIVND (reference sequence). This CDR3 has 11 amino acids. V lost 5 bases to trimming and J lost 10 bases, with 11 bases between them. The chain's CDR3 is CASSLREDYTF. CDR3 coding DNA: TGTGCCAGTAGTCTCAGGGAGGACTACACCTTC.

The chain couples TRBV7-9 to TRBJ2-3; 11 bases are a match to TRBD2. The CDR3 consists of 13 residues. Germline trimming cut 10 bases from V and 6 bases from J; bases unmatched to any gene: 6. CDR1 and CDR2 (germline): SEHNR, FQNEAQ (reference sequence). CDR3 in DNA: TGTGCCATCTTAGCGGGGGGGCCTGATACGCAGTATTTT. It specifies CAILAGGPDTQYF.

This chain links TRBV6-5 with TRBJ2-1; TRBD2 is a possible D gene (5 bases). There are 16 residues in the CDR3. The V end lost 0 bases, the J end lost 2 bases, and 11 bases lay between the germline ends. Germline V gene sequence: CDR1 MNHEY, CDR2 SVGAGI. The CDR3: CASSYSRLAAYNEQFF. CDR3 bases: TGTGCCAGCAGTTACTCGAGGCTAGCAGCCTACAATGAGCAGTTCTTC.

This chain uses TRBV7-8 with TRBJ1-5; the D gene is possibly TRBD1 (6 bases). Germline V lookup: CDR1 SGHVS, CDR2 FQNEAQ. The V end lost 2 bases, the J end lost 4 bases, and 9 bases lay between the germline ends. The length of the CDR3 is 14 residues. CDR3 coding DNA: TGTGCCAGCAGCTTAAGCGGACAGAATCAGCCCCAGCATTTT. Translation: CASSLSGQNQPQHF.

The chain employs TRBV10-3 and TRBJ1-2; 7 positions match TRBD1. The CDR3 covers 15 residues. Germline lookup yields CDR1 ENHRY and CDR2 SYGVKD. V dropped 6 bases and J dropped 6; count of bases not matched to a gene: 13. CDR3 coding DNA: TGTGCCATCAGCACTCCCTTTAACAGGGGAGATGGCTACACCTTC. It specifies CAISTPFNRGDGYTF.

The V call is TRBV25-1, the J call TRBJ2-3; D is undetermined. The V end lost 5 bases, the J end lost 11 bases, and 11 bases lay between the germline ends. The germline gives CDR1 MGHDK, CDR2 SYGVNS. The CDR3 has 11 amino acids. The CDR3 spells CASSTVGQQYF. The CDR3 bases are TGTGCCAGCAGTACAGTTGGCCAGCAGTATTTT. The variable domain in full, completed from reference TRBV25-1 and TRBJ2-3, reads EADIYQTPRYLVIGTGKKITLECSQTMGHDKMYWYQQDPGMELHLIHYSYGVNSTEKGDLSSESTVSRIRTEHFPLTLESARPSHTSQYLCASSTVGQQYFGPGTRLTVL.

This rearrangement joins TRBV2 to TRBJ2-5; D is perhaps TRBD1 (5 bases). This CDR3 has 13 residues. From germline, CDR1 is SNHLY and CDR2 FYNNEI. Trimming shortened V by 6 bases and J by 5 bases, and 13 bases separated the two germline ends. The CDR3 DNA reads TGTGCCAGCAGGGCGCTGGGGCGGGAGACCCAGTACTTC. It translates to CASRALGRETQYF.

This clone is a singleton in its sample. The V and J genes are TRBV19 and TRBJ1-1, with 9 bases aligning to TRBD1. Germline CDR1 LNHDA, CDR2 SQIVND (reference sequence). The CDR3 has 15 residues. V shed 6 bases and J 5 bases; nucleotides not matched to a gene: 10. This chain's CDR3 is CASRPHRGLGTEAFF. CDR3 nucleotides: TGTGCCAGTAGACCACACAGGGGGCTCGGGACTGAAGCTTTCTTT. Filled out from reference TRBV19 and TRBJ1-1, the complete variable domain reads DGGITQSPKYLFRKEGQNVTLSCEQNLNHDAMYWYRQDPGQGLRLIYYSQIVNDFQKGDIAEGYSVSREKKESFPLTVTSAQKNPTAFYLCASRPHRGLGTEAFFGQGTRLTVV.

The rearrangement joins TRBV15 to TRBJ2-5; possible D gene TRBD1, 6 bases. The CDR3 loop spans 15 amino acids. Per germline, CDR1 LNHNV and CDR2 YYDKDF (reference sequence). V was trimmed by 3 bases and J by 5 bases, leaving 16 bases between them. In DNA form, the CDR3 reads TGTGCCACCAGCAGGGAAACAGGGACCGGGGAGACCCAGTACTTC. This sequence encodes CATSRETGTGETQYF.

This rearrangement joins TRBV6-1 to TRBJ2-7; D gene unclear. From germline, CDR1 is MNHNS and CDR2 SASEGT. The V and J ends lost 4 bases and 0 bases respectively, with 16 bases between them. The CDR3 contains 16 residues. CDR3 bases: TGTGCCAGCAGTGCCACCTCGAAGTACAGCTCCTACGAGCAGTACTTC. It encodes CASSATSKYSSYEQYF.